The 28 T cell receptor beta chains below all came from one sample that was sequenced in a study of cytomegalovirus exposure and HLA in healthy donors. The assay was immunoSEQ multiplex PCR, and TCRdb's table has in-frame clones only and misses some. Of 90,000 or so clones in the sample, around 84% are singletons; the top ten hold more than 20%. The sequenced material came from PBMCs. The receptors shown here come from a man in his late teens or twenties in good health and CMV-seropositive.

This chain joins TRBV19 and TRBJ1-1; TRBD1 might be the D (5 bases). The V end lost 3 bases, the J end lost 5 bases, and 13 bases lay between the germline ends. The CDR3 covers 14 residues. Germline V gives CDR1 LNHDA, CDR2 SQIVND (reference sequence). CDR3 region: CASSILGGETEAFF. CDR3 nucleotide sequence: TGTGCCAGTAGTATTCTGGGGGGTGAGACTGAAGCTTTCTTT. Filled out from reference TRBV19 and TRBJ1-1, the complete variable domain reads DGGITQSPKYLFRKEGQNVTLSCEQNLNHDAMYWYRQDPGQGLRLIYYSQIVNDFQKGDIAEGYSVSREKKESFPLTVTSAQKNPTAFYLCASSILGGETEAFFGQGTRLTVV.

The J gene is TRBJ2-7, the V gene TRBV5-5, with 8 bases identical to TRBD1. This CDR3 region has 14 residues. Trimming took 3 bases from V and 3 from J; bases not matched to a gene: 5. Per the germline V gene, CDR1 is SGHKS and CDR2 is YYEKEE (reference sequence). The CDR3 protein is CASSYPQGGYEQYF. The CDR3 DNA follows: TGTGCCAGCAGCTACCCACAGGGGGGCTACGAGCAGTACTTC. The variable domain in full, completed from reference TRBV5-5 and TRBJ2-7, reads DAGVTQSPTHLIKTRGQQVTLRCSPISGHKSVSWYQQVLGQGPQFIFQYYEKEERGRGNFPDRFSARQFPNYSSELNVNALLLGDSALYLCASSYPQGGYEQYFGPGTRLTVT.

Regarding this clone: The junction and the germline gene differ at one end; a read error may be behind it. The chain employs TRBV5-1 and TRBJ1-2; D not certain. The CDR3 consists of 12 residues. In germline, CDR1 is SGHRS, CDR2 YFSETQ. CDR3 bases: TGCGCCAGCAGCTCGGAGAGGGCCAATACTATCTTC. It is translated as CASSSERANTIF.

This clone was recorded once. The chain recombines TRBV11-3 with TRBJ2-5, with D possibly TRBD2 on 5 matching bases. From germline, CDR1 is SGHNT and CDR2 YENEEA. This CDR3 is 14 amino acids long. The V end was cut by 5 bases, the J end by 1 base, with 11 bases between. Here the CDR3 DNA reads TGTGCCAGCAGCCCTAGTGGGAGCCAAGAGACCCAGTACTTC. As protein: CASSPSGSQETQYF.

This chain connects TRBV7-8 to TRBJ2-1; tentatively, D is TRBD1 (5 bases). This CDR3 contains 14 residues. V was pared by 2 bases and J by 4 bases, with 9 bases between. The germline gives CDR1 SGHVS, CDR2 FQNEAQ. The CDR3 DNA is TGTGCCAGCAGCTTATTCCCAGGGTACAATGAGCAGTTCTTC. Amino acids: CASSLFPGYNEQFF.

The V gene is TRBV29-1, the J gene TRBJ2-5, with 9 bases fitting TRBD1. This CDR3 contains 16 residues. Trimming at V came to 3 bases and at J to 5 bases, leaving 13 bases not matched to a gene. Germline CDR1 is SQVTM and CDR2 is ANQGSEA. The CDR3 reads CSVDYKQGAYGETQYF. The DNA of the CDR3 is TGCAGCGTTGACTACAAACAGGGGGCCTACGGTGAGACCCAGTACTTC.

CDR3: CASSSVLGRVGAGELFF. For the CDR3, the DNA is TGTGCCAGCAGCTCTGTTCTGGGGAGGGTGGGCGCCGGGGAGCTGTTTTTT. The chain combines TRBV7-2 with TRBJ2-2, with 7 bases identical to TRBD2. V dropped 4 bases and J dropped 6; count of bases not matched to a gene: 14. The CDR3 is 17 amino acids. Germline values: CDR1 SGHTA, CDR2 FQGNSA.

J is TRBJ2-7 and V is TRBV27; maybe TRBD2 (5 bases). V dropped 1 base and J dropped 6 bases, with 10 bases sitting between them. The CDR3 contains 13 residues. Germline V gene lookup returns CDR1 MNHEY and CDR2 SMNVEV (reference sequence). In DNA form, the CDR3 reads TGTGCCAGCAGTTTATTACGGGGAAGCGAGCAGTACGTC. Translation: CASSLLRGSEQYV.

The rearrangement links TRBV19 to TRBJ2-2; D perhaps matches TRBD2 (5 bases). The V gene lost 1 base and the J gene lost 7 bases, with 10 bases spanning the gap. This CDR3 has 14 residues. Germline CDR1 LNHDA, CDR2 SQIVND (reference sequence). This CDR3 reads CASSIAGTDGELFF. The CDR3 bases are TGTGCCAGTAGTATAGCGGGAACGGACGGGGAGCTGTTTTTT.

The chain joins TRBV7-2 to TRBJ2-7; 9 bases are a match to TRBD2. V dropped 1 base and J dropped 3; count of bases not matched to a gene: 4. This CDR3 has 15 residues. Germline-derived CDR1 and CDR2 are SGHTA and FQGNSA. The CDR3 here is CASSLDTSGYYEQYV. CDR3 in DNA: TGTGCCAGCAGCTTAGATACTAGCGGGTACTACGAGCAGTACGTC.

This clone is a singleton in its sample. CDR3 sequence: CASSPLLAGVTYEQYF. The CDR3 DNA is TGTGCCAGCAGTCCTCTCCTAGCGGGAGTAACCTACGAGCAGTACTTC. The chain combines TRBV28 with TRBJ2-7, with 10 bases fitting TRBD2. The germline V gene encodes CDR1 MDHEN and CDR2 SYDVKM. The CDR3 has 16 residues. Trimming took 5 bases from V and 2 from J; bases not matched to a gene: 9. Combining the CDR3 with reference TRBV28 and TRBJ2-7 gives the whole variable domain DVKVTQSSRYLVKRTGEKVFLECVQDMDHENMFWYRQDPGLGLRLIYFSYDVKMKEKGDIPEGYSVSREKKERFSLILESASTNQTSMYLCASSPLLAGVTYEQYFGPGTRLTVT.

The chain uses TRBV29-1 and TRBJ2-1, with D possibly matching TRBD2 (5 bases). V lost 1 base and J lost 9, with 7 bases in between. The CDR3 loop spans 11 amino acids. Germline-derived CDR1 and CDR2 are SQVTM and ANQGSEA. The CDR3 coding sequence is TGCAGCGTTGAAGGGGCGGGTGAGCAGTTCTTC. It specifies CSVEGAGEQFF.

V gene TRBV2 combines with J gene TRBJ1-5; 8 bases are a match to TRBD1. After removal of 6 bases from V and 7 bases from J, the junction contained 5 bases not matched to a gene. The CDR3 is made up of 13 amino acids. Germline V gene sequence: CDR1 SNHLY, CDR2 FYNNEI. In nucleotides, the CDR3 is TGTGCCAGCAGGTCAGGGGGCGGACAGCCCCAGCATTTT. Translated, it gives CASRSGGGQPQHF.

The CDR3 loop reads CASRSEGAHTEAFF. The CDR3 region has the DNA TGTGCCAGCAGGTCCGAAGGGGCCCACACTGAAGCTTTCTTT. This chain connects TRBV7-9 to TRBJ1-1, with a weak D call TRBD1 (5 bases). V lost 6 bases, J lost 3 bases, and 14 bases lay in between. In germline, CDR1 is SEHNR, CDR2 FQNEAQ (reference sequence). This CDR3 is 14 amino acids long.

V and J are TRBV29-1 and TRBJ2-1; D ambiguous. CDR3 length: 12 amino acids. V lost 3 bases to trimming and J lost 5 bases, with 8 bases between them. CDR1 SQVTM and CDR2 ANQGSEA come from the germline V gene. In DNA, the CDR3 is TGCAGCGTTGAGGTGGCCAACAATGAGCAGTTCTTC. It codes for CSVEVANNEQFF.

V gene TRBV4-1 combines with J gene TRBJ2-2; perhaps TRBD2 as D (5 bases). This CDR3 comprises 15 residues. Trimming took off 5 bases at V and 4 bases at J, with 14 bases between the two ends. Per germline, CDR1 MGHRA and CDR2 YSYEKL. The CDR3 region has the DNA TGCGCCAGCAGCTATAGTACGGGAAGCACCGGGGAGCTGTTTTTT. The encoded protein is CASSYSTGSTGELFF.

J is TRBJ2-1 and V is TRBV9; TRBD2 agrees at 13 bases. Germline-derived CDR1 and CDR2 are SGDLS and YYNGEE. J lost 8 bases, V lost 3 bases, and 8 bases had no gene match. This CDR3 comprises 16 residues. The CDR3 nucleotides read TGTGCCAGCAGCGCGGGGACTAGCGGGATCGGGGATGAGCAGTTCTTC. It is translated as CASSAGTSGIGDEQFF. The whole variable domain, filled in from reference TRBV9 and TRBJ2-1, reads DSGVTQTPKHLITATGQRVTLRCSPRSGDLSVYWYQQSLDQGLQFLIQYYNGEERAKGNILERFSAQQFPDLHSELNLSSLELGDSALYFCASSAGTSGIGDEQFFGPGTRLTVL.

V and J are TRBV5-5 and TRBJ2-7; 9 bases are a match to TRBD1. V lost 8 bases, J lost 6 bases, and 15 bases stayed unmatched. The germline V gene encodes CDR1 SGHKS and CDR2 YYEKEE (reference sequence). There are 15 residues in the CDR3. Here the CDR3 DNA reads TGTGCCAGTGGTGGTTTACAGGGGGCGCTTGGCGAGCAGTACTTC. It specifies CASGGLQGALGEQYF.

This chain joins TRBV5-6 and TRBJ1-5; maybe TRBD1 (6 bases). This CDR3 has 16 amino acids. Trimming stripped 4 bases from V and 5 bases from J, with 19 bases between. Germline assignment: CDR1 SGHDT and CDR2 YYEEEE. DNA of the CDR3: TGTGCCAGCAGCCAACGCTGGGGGGGGCGCCATCAGCCCCAGCATTTT. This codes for CASSQRWGGRHQPQHF.

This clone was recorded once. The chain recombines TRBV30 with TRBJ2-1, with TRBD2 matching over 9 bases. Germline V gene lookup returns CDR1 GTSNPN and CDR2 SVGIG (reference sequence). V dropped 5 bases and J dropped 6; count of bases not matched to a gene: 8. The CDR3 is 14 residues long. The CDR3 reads CAWAGLAGFNEQFF. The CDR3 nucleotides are TGTGCCTGGGCGGGACTAGCCGGATTCAATGAGCAGTTCTTC.

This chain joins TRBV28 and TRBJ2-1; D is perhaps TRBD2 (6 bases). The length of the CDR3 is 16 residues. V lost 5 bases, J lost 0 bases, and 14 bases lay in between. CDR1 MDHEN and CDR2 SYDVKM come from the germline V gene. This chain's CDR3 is CASSTLAPSSYNEQFF. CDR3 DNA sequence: TGTGCCAGCAGTACTCTAGCGCCGAGCTCCTACAATGAGCAGTTCTTC. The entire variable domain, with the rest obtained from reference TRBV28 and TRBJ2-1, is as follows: DVKVTQSSRYLVKRTGEKVFLECVQDMDHENMFWYRQDPGLGLRLIYFSYDVKMKEKGDIPEGYSVSREKKERFSLILESASTNQTSMYLCASSTLAPSSYNEQFFGPGTRLTVL.

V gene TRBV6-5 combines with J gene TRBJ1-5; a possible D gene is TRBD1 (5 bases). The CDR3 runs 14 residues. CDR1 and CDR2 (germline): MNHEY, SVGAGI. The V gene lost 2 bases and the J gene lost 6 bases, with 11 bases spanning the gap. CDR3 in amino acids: CASSYSAGSQPQHF. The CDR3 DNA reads TGTGCCAGCAGTTACAGTGCAGGGTCTCAGCCCCAGCATTTT.

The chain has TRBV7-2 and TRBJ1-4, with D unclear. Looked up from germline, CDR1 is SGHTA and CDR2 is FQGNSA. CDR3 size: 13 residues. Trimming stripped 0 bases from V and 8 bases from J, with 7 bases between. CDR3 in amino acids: CASSLAPGEKLFF. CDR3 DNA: TGTGCCAGCAGCTTAGCTCCAGGCGAAAAACTGTTTTTT.

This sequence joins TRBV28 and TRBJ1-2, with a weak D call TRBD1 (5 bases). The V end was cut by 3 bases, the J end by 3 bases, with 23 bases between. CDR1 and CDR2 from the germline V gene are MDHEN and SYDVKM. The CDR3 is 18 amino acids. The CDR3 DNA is TGTGCCAGCAGTTTGCCCCTGGCAGGGATGGTTAATGACTATGGCTACACCTTC. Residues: CASSLPLAGMVNDYGYTF.

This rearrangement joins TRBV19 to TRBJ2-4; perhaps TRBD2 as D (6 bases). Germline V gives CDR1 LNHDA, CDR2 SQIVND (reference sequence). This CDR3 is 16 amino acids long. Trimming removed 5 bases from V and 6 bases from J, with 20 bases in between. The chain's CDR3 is CASSEGGVPQRNIQYF. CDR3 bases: TGTGCCAGTAGTGAAGGCGGGGTCCCCCAGAGAAACATTCAGTACTTC.

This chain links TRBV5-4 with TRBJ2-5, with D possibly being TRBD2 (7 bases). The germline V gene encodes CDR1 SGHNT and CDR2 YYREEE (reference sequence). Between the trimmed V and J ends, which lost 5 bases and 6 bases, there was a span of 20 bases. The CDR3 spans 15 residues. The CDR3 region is CASSAKGGGPQTQYF. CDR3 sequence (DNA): TGTGCCAGCAGTGCAAAGGGGGGAGGGCCACAGACCCAGTACTTC.

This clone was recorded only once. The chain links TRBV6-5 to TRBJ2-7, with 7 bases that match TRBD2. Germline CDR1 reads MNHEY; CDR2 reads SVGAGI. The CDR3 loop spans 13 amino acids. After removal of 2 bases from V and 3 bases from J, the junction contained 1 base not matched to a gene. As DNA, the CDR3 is TGTGCCAGCAGTTACCTAGCGGACTACGAGCAGTACTTC. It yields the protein CASSYLADYEQYF.

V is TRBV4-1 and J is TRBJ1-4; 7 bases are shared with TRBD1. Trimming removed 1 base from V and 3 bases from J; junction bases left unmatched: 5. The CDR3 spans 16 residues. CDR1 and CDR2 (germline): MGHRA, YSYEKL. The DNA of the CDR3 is TGCGCCAGCAGCCAAGTTTTCCAGGGGGCTAATGAAAAACTGTTTTTT. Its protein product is CASSQVFQGANEKLFF.